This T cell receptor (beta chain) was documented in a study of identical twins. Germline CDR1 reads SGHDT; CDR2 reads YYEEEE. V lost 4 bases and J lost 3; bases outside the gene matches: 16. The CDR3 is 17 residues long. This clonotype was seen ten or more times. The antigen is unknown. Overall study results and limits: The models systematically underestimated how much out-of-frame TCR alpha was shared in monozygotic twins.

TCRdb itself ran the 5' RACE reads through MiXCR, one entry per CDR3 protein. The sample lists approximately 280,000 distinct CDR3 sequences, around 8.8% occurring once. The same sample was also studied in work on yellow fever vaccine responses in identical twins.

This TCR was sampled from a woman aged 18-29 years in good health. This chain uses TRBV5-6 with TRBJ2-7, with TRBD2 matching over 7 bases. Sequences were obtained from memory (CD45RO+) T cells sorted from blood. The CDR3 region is CASSGDPWREIFYEQYF. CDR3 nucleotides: TGTGCCAGCAGCGGCGACCCTTGGCGGGAGATTTTCTACGAGCAGTACTTC.